This T cell receptor beta chain was identified in a study of blood T cell repertoires in COVID-19. CDR3 length equals 14 residues. V lost 8 bases and J lost 4; bases outside the gene matches: 5. Germline values: CDR1 MRHNA, CDR2 SNTAGT. Original processing notes: Amplified reference gene primers provided the basis for estimating nucleated cell counts. Only in-frame clones appear in the TCRdb table, and some are missing; sequencing was by immunoSEQ multiplex PCR. The D gene and trimming were derived from the DNA, and the V and J assignments and clone size from that table. The sample lists about 230,000 clones, roughly 80% seen once, with approximately 8.7% in the top ten.

This TCR was recovered from an elderly woman with acute or convalescent COVID-19. The specimen sequenced was peripheral blood. The V and J genes are TRBV6-4 and TRBJ2-2, with TRBD1 identical over 9 bases. The CDR3 sequence: CASRRQGGTGELFF. The DNA of the CDR3 is TGTGCCAGCCGAAGACAGGGGGGCACCGGGGAGCTGTTTTTT.